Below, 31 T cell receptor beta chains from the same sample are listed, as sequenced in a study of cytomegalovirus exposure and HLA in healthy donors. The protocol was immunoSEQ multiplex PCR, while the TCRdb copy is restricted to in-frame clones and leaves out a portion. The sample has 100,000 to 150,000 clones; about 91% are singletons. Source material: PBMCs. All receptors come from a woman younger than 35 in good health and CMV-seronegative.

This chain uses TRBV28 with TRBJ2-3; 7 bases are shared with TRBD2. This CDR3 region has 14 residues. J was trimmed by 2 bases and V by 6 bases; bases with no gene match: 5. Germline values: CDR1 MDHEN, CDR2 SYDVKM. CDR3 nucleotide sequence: TGTGCCAGCAGATATCTAGCGGACACAGATACGCAGTATTTT. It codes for CASRYLADTDTQYF.

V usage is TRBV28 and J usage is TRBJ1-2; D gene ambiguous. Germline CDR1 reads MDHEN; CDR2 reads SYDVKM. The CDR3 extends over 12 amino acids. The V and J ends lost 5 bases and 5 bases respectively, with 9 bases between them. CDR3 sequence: CASSPQRYGYTF. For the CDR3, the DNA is TGTGCCAGCAGTCCCCAGAGGTATGGCTACACCTTC.

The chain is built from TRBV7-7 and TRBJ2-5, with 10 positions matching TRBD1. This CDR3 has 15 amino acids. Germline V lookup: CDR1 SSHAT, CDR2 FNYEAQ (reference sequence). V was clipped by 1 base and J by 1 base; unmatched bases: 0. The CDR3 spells CASSLGTGGQETQYF. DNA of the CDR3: TGTGCCAGCAGCTTAGGGACAGGGGGCCAAGAGACCCAGTACTTC.

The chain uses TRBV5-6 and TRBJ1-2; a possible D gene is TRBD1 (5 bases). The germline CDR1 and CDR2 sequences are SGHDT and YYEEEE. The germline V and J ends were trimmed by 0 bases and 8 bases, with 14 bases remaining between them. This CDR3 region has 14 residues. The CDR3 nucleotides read TGTGCCAGCAGCTTGGCACAGGTAAAGCACGGCTACACCTTC. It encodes CASSLAQVKHGYTF.

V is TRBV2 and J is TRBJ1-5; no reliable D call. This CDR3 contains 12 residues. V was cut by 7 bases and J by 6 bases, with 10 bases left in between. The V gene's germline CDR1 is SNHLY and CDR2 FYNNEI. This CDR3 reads CASTDAGQPQHF. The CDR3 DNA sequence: TGTGCCAGCACCGACGCGGGTCAGCCCCAGCATTTT.

The CDR3 nucleotides read TGTGCCAGCAGTTACTTCGGGGGGGCAGGGTATGGCTACACCTTC. Encoded protein: CASSYFGGAGYGYTF. V usage is TRBV6-5 and J usage is TRBJ1-2; TRBD1 is a possible D gene (6 bases). The V end lost 1 base, the J end lost 5 bases, and 14 bases lay between the germline ends. The CDR3 has 15 residues. Germline V lookup: CDR1 MNHEY, CDR2 SVGAGI.

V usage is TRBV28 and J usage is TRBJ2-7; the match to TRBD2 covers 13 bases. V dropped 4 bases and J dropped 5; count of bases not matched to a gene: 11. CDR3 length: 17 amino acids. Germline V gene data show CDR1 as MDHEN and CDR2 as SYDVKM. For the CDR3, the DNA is TGTGCCAGCAGTTGGGGACTAGCGGGATACCAGGGCAACGAGCAGTACTTC. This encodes CASSWGLAGYQGNEQYF.

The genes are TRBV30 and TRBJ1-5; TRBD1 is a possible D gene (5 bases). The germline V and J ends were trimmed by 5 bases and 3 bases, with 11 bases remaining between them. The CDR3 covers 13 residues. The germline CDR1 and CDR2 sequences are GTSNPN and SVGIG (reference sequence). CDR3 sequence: CAWADRINQPQHF. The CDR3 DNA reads TGTGCCTGGGCAGACAGAATCAATCAGCCCCAGCATTTT.

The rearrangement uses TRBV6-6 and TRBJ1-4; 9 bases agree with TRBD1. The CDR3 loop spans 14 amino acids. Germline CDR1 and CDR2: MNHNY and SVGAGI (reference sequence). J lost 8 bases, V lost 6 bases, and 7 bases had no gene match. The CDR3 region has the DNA TGTGCCAGCAGCCGAGACAGGGGGGGGGAAAAACTGTTTTTT. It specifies CASSRDRGGEKLFF.

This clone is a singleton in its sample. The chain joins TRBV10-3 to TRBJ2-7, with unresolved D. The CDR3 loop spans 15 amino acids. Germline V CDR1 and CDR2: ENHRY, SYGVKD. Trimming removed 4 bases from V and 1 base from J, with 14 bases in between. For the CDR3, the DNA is TGTGCCATCAGTGGTATCGATACTCTATCCTACGAGCAGTACTTC. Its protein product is CAISGIDTLSYEQYF.

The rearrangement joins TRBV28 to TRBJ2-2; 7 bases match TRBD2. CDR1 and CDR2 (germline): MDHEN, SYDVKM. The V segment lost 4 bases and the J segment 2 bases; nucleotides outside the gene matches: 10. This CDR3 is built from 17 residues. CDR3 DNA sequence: TGTGCCAGCAGTTCAAATCGTTGGGGGGGAAACACCGGGGAGCTGTTTTTT. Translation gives CASSSNRWGGNTGELFF.

The CDR3 bases are TGTGCCAGCAGTTTTCCCCACGGACAGGTCTATGGCTACACCTTC. Residues: CASSFPHGQVYGYTF. V gene TRBV28 combines with J gene TRBJ1-2, with TRBD1 matching over 7 bases. This CDR3 contains 15 residues. Germline CDR1 is MDHEN and CDR2 is SYDVKM. With V trimmed by 3 bases and J by 4 bases, 8 bases remained unmatched.

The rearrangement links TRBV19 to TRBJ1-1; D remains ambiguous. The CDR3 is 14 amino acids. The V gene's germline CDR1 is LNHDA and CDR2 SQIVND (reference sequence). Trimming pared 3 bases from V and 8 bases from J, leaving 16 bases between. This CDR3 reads CASSISSAEKEAFF. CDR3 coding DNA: TGTGCCAGTAGTATTTCGTCCGCGGAAAAGGAAGCTTTCTTT.

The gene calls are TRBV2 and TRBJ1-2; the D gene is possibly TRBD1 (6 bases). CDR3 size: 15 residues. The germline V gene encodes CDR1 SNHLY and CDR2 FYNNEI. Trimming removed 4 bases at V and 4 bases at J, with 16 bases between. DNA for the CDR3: TGTGCCAGCAGTGCCCAACAGGGATTGGGCTATGGCTACACCTTC. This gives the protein CASSAQQGLGYGYTF. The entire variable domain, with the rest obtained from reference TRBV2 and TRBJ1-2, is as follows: EPEVTQTPSHQVTQMGQEVILRCVPISNHLYFYWYRQILGQKVEFLVSFYNNEISEKSEIFDDQFSVERPDGSNFTLKIRSTKLEDSAMYFCASSAQQGLGYGYTFGSGTRLTVV.

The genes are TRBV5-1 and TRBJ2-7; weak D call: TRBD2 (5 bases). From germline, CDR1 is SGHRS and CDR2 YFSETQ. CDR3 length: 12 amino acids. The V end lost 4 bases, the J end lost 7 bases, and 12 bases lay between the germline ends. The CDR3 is CASSVAPGEQYF. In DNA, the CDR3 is TGCGCCAGCAGCGTAGCGCCGGGGGAGCAGTACTTC.

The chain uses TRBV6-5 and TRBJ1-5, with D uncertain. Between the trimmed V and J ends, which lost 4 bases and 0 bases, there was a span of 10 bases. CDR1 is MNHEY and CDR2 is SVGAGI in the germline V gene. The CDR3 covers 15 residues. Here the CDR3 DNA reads TGTGCCAGCAGTTTGCAGTTTAATAGCAATCAGCCCCAGCATTTT. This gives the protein CASSLQFNSNQPQHF.

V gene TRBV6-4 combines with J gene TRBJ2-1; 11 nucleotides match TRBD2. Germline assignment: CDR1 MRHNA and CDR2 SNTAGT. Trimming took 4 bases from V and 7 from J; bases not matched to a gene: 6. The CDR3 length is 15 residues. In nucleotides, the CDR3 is TGTGCCAGCAGTGTCACTAGCGGGAGTTCAAATGAGCAGTTCTTC. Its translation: CASSVTSGSSNEQFF.

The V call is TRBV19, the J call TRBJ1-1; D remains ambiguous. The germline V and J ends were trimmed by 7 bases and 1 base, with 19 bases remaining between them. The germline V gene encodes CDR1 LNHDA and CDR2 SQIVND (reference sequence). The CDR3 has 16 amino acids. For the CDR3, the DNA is TGTGCCAGTAAGAGATTAGGCGGCCGTTCGAACACTGAAGCTTTCTTT. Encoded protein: CASKRLGGRSNTEAFF.

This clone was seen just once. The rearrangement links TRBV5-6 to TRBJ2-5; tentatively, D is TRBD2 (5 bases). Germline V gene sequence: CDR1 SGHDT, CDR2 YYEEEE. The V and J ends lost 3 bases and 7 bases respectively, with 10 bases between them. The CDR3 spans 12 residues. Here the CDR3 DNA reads TGTGCCAGCAGCTCCGACTATAGGACCCAGTACTTC. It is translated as CASSSDYRTQYF.

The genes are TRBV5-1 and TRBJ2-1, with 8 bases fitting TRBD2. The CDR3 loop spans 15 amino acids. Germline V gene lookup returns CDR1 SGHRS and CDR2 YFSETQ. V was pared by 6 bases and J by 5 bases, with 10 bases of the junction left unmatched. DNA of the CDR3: TGCGCCAGCACCGTACTAGCGGAGATAAACAATGAGCAGTTCTTC. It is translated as CASTVLAEINNEQFF. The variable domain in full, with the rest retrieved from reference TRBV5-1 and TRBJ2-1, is KAGVTQTPRYLIKTRGQQVTLSCSPISGHRSVSWYQQTPGQGLQFLFEYFSETQRNKGNFPGRFSGRQFSNSRSEMNVSTLELGDSALYLCASTVLAEINNEQFFGPGTRLTVL.

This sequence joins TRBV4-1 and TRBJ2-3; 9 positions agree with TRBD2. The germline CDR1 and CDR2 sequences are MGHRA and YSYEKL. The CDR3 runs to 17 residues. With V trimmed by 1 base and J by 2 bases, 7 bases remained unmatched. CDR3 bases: TGCGCCAGCAGCCAAGGGACGCGGGGGGGGATCACAGATACGCAGTATTTT. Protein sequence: CASSQGTRGGITDTQYF.

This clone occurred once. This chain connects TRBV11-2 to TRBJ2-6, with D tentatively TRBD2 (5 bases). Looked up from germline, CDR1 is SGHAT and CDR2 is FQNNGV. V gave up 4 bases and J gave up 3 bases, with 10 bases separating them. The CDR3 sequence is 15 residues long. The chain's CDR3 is CASSYSGSGANVLTF. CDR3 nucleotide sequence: TGTGCCAGCAGCTACTCGGGGAGTGGGGCCAACGTCCTGACTTTC.

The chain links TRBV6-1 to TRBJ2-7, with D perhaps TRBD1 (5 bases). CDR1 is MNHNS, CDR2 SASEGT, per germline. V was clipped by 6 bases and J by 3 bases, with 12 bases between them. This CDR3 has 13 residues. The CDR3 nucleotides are TGTGCCAGCAGGGACACCGCCTACTACGAGCAGTACGTC. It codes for CASRDTAYYEQYV.

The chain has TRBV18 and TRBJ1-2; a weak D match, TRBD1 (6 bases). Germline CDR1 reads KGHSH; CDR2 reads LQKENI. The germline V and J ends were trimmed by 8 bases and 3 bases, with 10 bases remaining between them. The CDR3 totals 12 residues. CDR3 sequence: CASRQEDYGYTF. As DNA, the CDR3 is TGTGCCAGCAGACAGGAGGACTATGGCTACACCTTC.

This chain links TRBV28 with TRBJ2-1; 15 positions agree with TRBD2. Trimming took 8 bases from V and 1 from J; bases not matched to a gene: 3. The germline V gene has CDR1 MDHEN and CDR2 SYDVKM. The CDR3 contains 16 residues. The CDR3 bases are TGTGCCAGCGGACTAGCGGGGGGGATGTCCTACAATGAGCAGTTCTTC. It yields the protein CASGLAGGMSYNEQFF.

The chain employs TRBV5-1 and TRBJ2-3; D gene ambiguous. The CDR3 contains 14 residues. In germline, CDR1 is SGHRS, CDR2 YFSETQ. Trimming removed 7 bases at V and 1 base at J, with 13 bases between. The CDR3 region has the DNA TGCGCCAGCCGACTCCATCTCGGCACAGATACGCAGTATTTT. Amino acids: CASRLHLGTDTQYF.

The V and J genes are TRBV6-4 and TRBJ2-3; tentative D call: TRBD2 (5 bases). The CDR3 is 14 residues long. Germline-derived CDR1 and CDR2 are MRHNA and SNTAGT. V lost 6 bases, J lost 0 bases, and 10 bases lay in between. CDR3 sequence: CASRLGPSTDTQYF. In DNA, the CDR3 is TGTGCCAGCAGACTAGGTCCTAGCACAGATACGCAGTATTTT.

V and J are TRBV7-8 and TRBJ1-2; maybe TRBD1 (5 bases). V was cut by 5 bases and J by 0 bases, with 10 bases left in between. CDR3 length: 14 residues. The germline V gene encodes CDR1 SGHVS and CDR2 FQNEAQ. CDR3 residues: CASSPDRANYGYTF. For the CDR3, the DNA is TGTGCCAGCAGCCCCGACAGAGCTAACTATGGCTACACCTTC.

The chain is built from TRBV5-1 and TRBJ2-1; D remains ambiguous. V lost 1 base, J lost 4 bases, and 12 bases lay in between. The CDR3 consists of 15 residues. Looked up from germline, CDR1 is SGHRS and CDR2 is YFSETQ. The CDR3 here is CASSLSGGIYNEQFF. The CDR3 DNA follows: TGCGCCAGCAGCTTGTCTGGCGGAATATACAATGAGCAGTTCTTC.

CDR3 sequence: CASSKGPKPLYEQYF. Written as DNA, the CDR3 is TGTGCCAGTAGTAAGGGGCCGAAACCCCTCTACGAGCAGTACTTC. The chain couples TRBV19 to TRBJ2-7, with D possibly TRBD1 on 5 matching bases. Trimming pared 4 bases from V and 3 bases from J, leaving 16 bases between. The CDR3 runs to 15 residues. Germline V CDR1 and CDR2: LNHDA, SQIVND (reference sequence). Complete variable domain (other parts from reference TRBV19 and TRBJ2-7): DGGITQSPKYLFRKEGQNVTLSCEQNLNHDAMYWYRQDPGQGLRLIYYSQIVNDFQKGDIAEGYSVSREKKESFPLTVTSAQKNPTAFYLCASSKGPKPLYEQYFGPGTRLTVT.

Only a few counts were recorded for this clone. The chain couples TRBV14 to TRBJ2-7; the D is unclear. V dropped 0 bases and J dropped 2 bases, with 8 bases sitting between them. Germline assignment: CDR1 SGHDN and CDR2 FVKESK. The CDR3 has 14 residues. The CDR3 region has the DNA TGTGCCAGCAGCCAAGATCTCCCCGCCTACGAGCAGTACTTC. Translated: CASSQDLPAYEQYF. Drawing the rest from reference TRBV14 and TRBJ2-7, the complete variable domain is EAGVTQFPSHSVIEKGQTVTLRCDPISGHDNLYWYRRVMGKEIKFLLHFVKESKQDESGMPNNRFLAERTGGTYSTLKVQPAELEDSGVYFCASSQDLPAYEQYFGPGTRLTVT.